The subject of this entry is one T cell receptor beta chain. CD4+CD45RO+CD25- cells were isolated as memory CD4+ T cells. One entry per CDR3 protein results from TCRdb running MiXCR on the 5' RACE reads. This sample has 50,000 to 75,000 distinct CDR3 sequences, with about 20% found just once. Source material: memory CD4+ T cells sorted from a lymph node. Regarding subset: memory CD4+ T cells, CD4+CD45RO+CD25-. This sequence originates from a female donor with breast cancer.

The CDR3 spells CASSPTGEEGYTF. CDR3 coding DNA: TGTGCCAGCAGTCCGACAGGGGAGGAAGGCTACACCTTC. This chain connects TRBV2 to TRBJ1-2; TRBD1 matches at 8 bases. V gave up 5 bases and J gave up 8 bases; unmatched junction bases: 7. Germline V gene lookup returns CDR1 SNHLY and CDR2 FYNNEI. The CDR3 contains 13 residues.